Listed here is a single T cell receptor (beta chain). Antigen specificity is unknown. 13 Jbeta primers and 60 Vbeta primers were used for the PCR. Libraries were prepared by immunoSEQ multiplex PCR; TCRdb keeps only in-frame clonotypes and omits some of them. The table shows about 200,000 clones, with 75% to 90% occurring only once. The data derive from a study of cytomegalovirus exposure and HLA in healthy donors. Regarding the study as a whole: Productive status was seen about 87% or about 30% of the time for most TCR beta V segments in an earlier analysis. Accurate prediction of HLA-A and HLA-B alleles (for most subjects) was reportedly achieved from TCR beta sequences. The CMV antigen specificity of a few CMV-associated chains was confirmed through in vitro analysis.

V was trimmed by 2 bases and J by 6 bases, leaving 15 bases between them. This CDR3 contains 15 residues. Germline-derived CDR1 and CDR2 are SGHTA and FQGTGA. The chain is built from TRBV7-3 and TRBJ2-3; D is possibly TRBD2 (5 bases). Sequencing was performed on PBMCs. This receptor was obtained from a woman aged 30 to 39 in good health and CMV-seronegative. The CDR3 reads CASSLVPGTMDTQYF. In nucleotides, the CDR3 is TGTGCCAGCAGCTTAGTTCCGGGAACCATGGATACGCAGTATTTT.